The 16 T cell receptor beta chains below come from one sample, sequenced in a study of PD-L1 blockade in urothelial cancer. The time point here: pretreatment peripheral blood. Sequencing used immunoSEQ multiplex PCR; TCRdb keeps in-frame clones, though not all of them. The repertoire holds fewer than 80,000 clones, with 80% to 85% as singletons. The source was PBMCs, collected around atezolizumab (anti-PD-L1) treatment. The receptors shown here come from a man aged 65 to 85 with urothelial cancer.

The CDR3 loop is CASSQDDSLEKLFF. CDR3 DNA: TGCGCCAGCAGCCAAGATGACAGCCTCGAAAAACTGTTTTTT. The genes are TRBV4-1 and TRBJ1-4; D possibly corresponds to TRBD1 (5 bases). Trimming left V 0 bases short and J 8 bases short, with 10 bases between. Germline CDR1 reads MGHRA; CDR2 reads YSYEKL. The CDR3 is 14 amino acids.

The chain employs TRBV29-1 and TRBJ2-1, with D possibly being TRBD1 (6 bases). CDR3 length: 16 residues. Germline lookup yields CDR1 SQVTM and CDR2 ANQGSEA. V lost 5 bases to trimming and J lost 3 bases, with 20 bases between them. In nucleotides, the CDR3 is TGCAGCGTTACTTTACAGGGCTCCGAACTCTACAATGAGCAGTTCTTC. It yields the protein CSVTLQGSELYNEQFF.

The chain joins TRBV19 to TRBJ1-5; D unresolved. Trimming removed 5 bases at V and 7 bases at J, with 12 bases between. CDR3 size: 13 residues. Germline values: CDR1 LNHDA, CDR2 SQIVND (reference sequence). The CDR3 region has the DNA TGTGCCAGTAGTCATGGGCCTACACAGCCCCAGCATTTT. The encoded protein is CASSHGPTQPQHF.

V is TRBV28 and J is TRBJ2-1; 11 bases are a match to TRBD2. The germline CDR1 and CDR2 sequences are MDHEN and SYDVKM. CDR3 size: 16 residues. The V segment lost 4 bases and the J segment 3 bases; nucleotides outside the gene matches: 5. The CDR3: CASSSAGTSGYNEQFF. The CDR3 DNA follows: TGTGCCAGCAGTTCGGCCGGGACTAGCGGCTACAATGAGCAGTTCTTC.

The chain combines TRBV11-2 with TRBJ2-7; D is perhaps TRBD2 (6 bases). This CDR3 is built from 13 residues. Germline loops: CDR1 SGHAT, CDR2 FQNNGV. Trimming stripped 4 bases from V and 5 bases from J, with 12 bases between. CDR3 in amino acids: CASSWPGLNEQYF. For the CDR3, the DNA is TGTGCCAGCAGCTGGCCGGGACTTAACGAGCAGTACTTC.

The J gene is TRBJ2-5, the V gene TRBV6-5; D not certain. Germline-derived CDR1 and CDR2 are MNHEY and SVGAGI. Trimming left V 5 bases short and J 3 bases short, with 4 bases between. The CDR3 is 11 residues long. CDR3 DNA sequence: TGTGCCAGCAGTCGAGAAGAGACCCAGTACTTC. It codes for CASSREETQYF.

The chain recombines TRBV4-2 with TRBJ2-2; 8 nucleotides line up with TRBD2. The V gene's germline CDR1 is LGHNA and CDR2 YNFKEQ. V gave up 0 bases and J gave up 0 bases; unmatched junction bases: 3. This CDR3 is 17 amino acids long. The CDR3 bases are TGTGCCAGCAGCCAAGAAACTAGCGGAACGAACACCGGGGAGCTGTTTTTT. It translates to CASSQETSGTNTGELFF.

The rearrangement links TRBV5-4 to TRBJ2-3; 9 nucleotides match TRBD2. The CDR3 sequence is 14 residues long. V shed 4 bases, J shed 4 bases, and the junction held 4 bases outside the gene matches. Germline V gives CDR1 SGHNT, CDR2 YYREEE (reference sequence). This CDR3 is CASSRGRASDTQYF. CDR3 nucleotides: TGTGCCAGCAGCCGCGGGAGGGCATCAGATACGCAGTATTTT.

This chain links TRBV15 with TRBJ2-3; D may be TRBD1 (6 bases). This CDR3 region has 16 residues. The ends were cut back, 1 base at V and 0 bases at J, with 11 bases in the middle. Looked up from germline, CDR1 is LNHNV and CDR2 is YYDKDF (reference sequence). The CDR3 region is CATSRGLGASTDTQYF. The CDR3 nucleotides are TGTGCCACCAGCAGAGGATTGGGGGCTAGCACAGATACGCAGTATTTT.

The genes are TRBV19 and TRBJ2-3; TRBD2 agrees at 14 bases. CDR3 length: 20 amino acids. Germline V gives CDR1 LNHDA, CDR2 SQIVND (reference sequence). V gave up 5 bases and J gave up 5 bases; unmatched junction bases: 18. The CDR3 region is CASSPRGTSGGAMVGDTQYF. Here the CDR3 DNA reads TGTGCCAGTAGTCCCCGGGGGACTAGCGGGGGAGCCATGGTTGGAGATACGCAGTATTTT.

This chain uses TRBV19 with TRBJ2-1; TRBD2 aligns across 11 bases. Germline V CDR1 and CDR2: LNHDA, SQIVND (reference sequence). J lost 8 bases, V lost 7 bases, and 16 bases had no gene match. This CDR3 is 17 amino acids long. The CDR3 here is CASISGLAGPQGDEQFF. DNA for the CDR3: TGTGCCAGTATCTCAGGACTAGCGGGCCCACAGGGGGATGAGCAGTTCTTC.

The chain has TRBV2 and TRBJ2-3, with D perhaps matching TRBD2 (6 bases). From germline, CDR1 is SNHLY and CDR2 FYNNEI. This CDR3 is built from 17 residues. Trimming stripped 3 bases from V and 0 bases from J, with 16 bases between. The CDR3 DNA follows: TGTGCCAGCAGTGATGATAGGGAGAGCGGGAGCACAGATACGCAGTATTTT. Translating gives CASSDDRESGSTDTQYF.

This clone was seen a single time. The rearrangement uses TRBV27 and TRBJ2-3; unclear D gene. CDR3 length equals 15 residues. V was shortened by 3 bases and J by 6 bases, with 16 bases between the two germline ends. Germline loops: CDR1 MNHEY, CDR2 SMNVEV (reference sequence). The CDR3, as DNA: TGTGCCAGCAGTTTCGGCCTCCTAGGAGCGGATACGCAGTATTTT. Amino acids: CASSFGLLGADTQYF.

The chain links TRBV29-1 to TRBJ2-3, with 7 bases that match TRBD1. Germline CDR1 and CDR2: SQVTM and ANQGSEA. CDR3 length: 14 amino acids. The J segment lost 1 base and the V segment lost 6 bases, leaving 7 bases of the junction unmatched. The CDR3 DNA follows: TGCAGCGTCTTCACAGGGGTTGGCACAGATACGCAGTATTTT. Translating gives CSVFTGVGTDTQYF.

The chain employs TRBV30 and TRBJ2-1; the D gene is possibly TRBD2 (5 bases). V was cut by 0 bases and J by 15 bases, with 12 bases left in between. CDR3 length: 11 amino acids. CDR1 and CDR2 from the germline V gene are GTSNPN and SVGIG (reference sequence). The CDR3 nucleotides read TGTGCCTGGAGTGTATCGTCTAGCCGGTTCTTC. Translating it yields CAWSVSSSRFF.

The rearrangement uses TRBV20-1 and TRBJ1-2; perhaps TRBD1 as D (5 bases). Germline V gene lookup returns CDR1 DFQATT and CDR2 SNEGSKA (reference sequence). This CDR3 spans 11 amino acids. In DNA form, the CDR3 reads TGCAGCCTCCGTTGGGGCCCTGGCTACACCTTC. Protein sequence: CSLRWGPGYTF.